This T cell receptor (beta chain) was recovered during a study of T cell responses to AZD1222 COVID-19 vaccine. Germline V CDR1 and CDR2: MNHEY, SMNVEV (reference sequence). The CDR3 is 14 amino acids. Trimming removed 10 bases from V and 3 bases from J, with 16 bases in between. General study findings and limits: Epitopes outside B.1.351 and B.1.1.7 mutated regions reportedly drew nearly half of spike TCRs. Spike-wide coverage was observed for vaccine-associated CD4 TCRs, with dominant responses at 160-218 and 743-854. Mostly white British, mostly female donors; authors suggested clonal diversity may be underestimated.

Libraries were prepared by immunoSEQ multiplex PCR; TCRdb keeps only in-frame clonotypes and omits some of them. The sample includes about 180,000 clones, about 93% of them seen just once. As for this clone: Its antigen is unknown.

This TCR derives from an adult who received the MenACWY meningococcal vaccine as a control. The starting material was peripheral blood, obtained 28 days after the second dose of the MenACWY control vaccine. The chain links TRBV27 to TRBJ1-5; a possible D gene is TRBD1 (5 bases). CDR3 in amino acids: CATRGWDYNQPQHF. The CDR3 DNA is TGTGCCACCAGAGGTTGGGACTACAATCAGCCCCAGCATTTT.